This T cell receptor (beta chain) was sequenced during a study of T cells in Graves' hyperthyroidism and ophthalmopathy. Whole-study results and caveats: Blood also held most thyroid clonotypes expanded beyond 0.001.

What was amplified from RNA transcripts were TCR beta CDR3 regions. The HTBI primer set was used in a first-round RT-PCR of the TCR CDR3. TCRdb passed the multiplex PCR reads through MiXCR, listing each CDR3 protein once. This sample has about 610,000 distinct CDR3 sequences, with roughly 15% found just once. Uncontrolled infection, other autoimmune disease, pregnancy or lactation led to exclusion. Out of approximately 10 ml of fresh peripheral blood came the PBMCs. This clonotype was seen ten or more times. Its antigen is not known. The CDR3 runs 15 residues. The V and J ends lost 0 bases and 11 bases respectively, with 20 bases between them. Per the germline V gene, CDR1 is SGHRS and CDR2 is YFSETQ.

Sequencing was done on a sample of blood. The genes are TRBV5-1 and TRBJ1-1; maybe TRBD1 (5 bases). The clonotype originates from a woman in her 40s with Graves' ophthalmopathy. CDR3 coding DNA: TGCGCCAGCAGCTTGGCCGGCTCGGGGGGTGTGAAGGCTTTCTTT. Protein: CASSLAGSGGVKAFF.